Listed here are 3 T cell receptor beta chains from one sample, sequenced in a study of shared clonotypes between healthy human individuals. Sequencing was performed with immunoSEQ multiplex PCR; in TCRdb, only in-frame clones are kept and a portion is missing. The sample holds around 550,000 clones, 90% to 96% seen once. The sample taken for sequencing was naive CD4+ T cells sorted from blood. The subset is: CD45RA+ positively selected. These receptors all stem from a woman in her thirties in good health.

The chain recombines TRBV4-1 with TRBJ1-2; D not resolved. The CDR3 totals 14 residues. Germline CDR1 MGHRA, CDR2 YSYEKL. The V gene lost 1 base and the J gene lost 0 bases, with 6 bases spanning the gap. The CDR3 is CASSQGAANYGYTF. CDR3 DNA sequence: TGCGCCAGCAGCCAAGGGGCAGCTAACTATGGCTACACCTTC.

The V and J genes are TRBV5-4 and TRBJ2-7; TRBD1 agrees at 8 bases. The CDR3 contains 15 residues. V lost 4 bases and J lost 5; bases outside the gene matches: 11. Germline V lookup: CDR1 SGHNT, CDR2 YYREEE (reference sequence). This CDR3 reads CASSRDRRVDHEQYF. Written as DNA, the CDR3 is TGTGCCAGCAGCAGGGACAGGCGGGTCGATCACGAGCAGTACTTC.

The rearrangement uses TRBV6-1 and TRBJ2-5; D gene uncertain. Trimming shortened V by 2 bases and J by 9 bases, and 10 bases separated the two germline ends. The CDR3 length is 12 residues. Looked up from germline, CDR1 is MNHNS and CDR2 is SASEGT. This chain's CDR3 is CASSERLGPQYF. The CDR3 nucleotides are TGTGCCAGCAGTGAAAGGTTGGGTCCCCAGTACTTC.